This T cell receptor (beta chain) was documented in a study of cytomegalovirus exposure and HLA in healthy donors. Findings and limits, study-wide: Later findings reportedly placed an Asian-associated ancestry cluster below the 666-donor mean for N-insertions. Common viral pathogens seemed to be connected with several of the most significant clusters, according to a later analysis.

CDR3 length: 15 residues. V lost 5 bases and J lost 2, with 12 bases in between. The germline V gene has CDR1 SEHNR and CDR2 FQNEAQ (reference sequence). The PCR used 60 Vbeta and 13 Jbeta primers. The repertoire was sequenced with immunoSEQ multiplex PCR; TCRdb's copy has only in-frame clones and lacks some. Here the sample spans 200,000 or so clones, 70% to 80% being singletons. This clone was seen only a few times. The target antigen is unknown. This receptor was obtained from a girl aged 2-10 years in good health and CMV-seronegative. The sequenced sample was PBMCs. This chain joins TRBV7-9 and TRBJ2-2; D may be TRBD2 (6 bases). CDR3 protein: CASSTSGLNTGELFF. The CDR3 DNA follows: TGTGCCAGCAGCACGAGCGGGCTTAACACCGGGGAGCTGTTTTTT.